This T cell receptor (beta chain) was documented in a study of cytomegalovirus exposure and HLA in healthy donors. Likely unrecorded immune exposures existed in these nominally healthy donors. This PCR relied on a set of 60 Vbeta primers and 13 Jbeta primers. Assay used: immunoSEQ multiplex PCR; TCRdb lists only in-frame clones, some missing. The table has 150,000 to 200,000 clones, roughly 73% seen once. There are 12 residues in the CDR3. Germline assignment: CDR1 SQVTM and CDR2 ANQGSEA. The ends were cut back, 7 bases at V and 1 base at J, with 10 bases in the middle. Findings and caveats of the study: Investigators reported under 200 TCR beta chains as tied to cytomegalovirus. Accurate predictions that matched the HLA-A and HLA-B alleles of most subjects were reportedly made from TCR beta sequences. There were three CMV-associated chains whose specificity for CMV antigens was confirmed in vitro.

A remark on this clone: The antigen is not known. The same CDR3 also results from other DNA sequences found in this sample.

J is TRBJ1-1 and V is TRBV29-1; D is ambiguous. The sample consisted of PBMCs. The sequence derives from a woman in her thirties in good health and CMV-seronegative. The CDR3 DNA reads TGCAGCGCCCTCGGAGGGAACACTGAAGCTTTCTTT. Its protein product is CSALGGNTEAFF.